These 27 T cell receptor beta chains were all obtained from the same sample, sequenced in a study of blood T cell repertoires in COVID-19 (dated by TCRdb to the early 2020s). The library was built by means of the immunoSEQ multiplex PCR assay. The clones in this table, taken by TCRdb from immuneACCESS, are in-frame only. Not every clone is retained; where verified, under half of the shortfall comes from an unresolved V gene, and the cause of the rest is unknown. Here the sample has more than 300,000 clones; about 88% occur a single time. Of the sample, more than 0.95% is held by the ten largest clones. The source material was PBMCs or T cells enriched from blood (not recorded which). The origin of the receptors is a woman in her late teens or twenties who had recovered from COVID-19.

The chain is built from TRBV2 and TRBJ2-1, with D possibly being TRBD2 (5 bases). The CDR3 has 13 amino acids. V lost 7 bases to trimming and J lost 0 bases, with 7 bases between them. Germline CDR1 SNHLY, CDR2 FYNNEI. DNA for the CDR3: TGTGCCAGCACACGGGACTCCTACAATGAGCAGTTCTTC. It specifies CASTRDSYNEQFF.

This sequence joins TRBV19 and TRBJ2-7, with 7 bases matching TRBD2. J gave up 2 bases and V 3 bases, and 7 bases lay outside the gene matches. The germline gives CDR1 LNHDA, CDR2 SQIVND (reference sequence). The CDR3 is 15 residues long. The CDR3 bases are TGTGCCAGTAGTATGACTCGGCTAGCGGCCTACGAGCAGTACTTC. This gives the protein CASSMTRLAAYEQYF. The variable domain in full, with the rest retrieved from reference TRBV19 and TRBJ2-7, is DGGITQSPKYLFRKEGQNVTLSCEQNLNHDAMYWYRQDPGQGLRLIYYSQIVNDFQKGDIAEGYSVSREKKESFPLTVTSAQKNPTAFYLCASSMTRLAAYEQYFGPGTRLTVT.

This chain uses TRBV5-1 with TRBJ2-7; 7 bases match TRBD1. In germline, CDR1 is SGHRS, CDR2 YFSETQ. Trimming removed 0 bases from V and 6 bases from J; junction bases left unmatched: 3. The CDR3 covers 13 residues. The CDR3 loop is CASSLGQGGEQYF. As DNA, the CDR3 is TGCGCCAGCAGCTTGGGACAGGGTGGCGAGCAGTACTTC.

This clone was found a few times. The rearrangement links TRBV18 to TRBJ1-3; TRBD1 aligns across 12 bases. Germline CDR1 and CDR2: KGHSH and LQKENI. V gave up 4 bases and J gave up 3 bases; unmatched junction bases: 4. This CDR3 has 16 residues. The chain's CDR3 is CASSRGTGGNGNTIYF. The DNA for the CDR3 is TGTGCCAGCTCACGAGGGACAGGGGGCAATGGAAACACCATATATTTT.

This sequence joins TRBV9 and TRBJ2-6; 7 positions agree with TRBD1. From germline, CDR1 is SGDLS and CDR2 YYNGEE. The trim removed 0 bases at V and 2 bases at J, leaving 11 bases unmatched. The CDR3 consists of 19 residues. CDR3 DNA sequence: TGTGCCAGCAGCGTAGATTCCCCGCGGACAGGCACTGGGGCCAACGTCCTGACTTTC. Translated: CASSVDSPRTGTGANVLTF.

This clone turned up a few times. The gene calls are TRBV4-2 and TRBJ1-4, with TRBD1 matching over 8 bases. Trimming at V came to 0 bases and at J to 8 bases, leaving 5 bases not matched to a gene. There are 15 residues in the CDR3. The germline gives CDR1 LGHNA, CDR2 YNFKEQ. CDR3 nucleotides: TGTGCCAGCAGCCAAGATCGACAGGGGAACGAAAAACTGTTTTTT. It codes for CASSQDRQGNEKLFF.

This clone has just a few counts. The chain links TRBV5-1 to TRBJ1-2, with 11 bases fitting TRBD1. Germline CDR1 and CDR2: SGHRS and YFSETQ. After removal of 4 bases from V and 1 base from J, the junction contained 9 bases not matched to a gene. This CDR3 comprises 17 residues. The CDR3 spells CASSGDRGYSFNYGYTF. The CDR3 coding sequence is TGCGCCAGCAGCGGGGACAGGGGGTACTCTTTTAACTATGGCTACACCTTC.

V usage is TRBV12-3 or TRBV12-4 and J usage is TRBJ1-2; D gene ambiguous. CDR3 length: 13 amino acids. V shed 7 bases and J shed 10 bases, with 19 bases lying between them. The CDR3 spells CASTLSRVGDYTF. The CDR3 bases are TGTGCCAGCACCCTTAGCCGGGTGGGAGACTACACCTTC.

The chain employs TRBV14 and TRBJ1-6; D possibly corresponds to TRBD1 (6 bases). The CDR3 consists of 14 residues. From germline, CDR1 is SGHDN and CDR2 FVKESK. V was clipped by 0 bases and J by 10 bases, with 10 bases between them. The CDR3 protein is CASSQDQGNSPLHF. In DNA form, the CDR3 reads TGTGCCAGCAGCCAAGACCAGGGGAACTCACCCCTCCACTTT.

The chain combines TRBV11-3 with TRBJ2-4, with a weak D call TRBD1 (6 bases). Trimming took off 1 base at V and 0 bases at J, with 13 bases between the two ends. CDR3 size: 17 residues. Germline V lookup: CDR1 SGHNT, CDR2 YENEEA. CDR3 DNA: TGTGCCAGCAGCTTAGGAAGGACAGTTTTAGCCAAAAACATTCAGTACTTC. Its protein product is CASSLGRTVLAKNIQYF.

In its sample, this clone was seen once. CDR3 DNA sequence: TGTGCCAGCAGTTTGGACCAGGGGTACAATGAGCAGTTCTTC. Translating gives CASSLDQGYNEQFF. The rearrangement links TRBV28 to TRBJ2-1, with D possibly matching TRBD1 (6 bases). CDR1 is MDHEN, CDR2 SYDVKM, per germline. The ends were cut back, 3 bases at V and 4 bases at J, with 10 bases in the middle. The CDR3 sequence is 14 residues long.

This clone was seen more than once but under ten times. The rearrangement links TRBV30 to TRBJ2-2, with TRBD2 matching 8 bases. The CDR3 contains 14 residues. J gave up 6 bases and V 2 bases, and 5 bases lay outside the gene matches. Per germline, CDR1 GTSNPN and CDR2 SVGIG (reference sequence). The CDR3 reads CAWSSGGMSGELFF. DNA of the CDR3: TGTGCCTGGAGTTCGGGGGGGATGTCCGGGGAGCTGTTTTTT.

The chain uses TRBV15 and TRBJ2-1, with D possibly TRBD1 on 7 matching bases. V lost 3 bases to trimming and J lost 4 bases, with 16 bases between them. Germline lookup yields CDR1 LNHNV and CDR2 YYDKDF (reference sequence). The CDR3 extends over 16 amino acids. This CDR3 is CATSSGGTAIYNEQFF. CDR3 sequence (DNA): TGTGCCACCAGCAGTGGCGGGACAGCTATTTACAATGAGCAGTTCTTC.

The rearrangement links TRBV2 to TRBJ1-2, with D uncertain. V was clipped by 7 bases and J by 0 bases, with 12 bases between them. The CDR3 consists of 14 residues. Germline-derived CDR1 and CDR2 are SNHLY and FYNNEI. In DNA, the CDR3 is TGTGCCAGCATCGAGAGATCTGCTAACTATGGCTACACCTTC. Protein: CASIERSANYGYTF.

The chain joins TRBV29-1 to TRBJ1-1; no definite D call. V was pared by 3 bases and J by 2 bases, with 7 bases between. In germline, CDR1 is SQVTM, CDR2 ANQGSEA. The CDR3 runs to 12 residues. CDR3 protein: CSVETGNTEAFF. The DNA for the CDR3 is TGCAGCGTTGAGACGGGAAACACTGAAGCTTTCTTT.

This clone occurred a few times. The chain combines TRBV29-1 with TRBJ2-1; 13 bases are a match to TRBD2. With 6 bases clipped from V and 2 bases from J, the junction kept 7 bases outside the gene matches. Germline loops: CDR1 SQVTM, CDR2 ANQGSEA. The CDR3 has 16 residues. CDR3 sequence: CSVRTSGGTTYNEQFF. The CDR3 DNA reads TGCAGCGTGCGGACTAGCGGGGGCACGACCTACAATGAGCAGTTCTTC.

The CDR3 region is CASSDSGDRITDTQYF. The CDR3, as DNA: TGTGCCAGCAGTGACTCGGGAGACAGGATCACAGATACGCAGTATTTT. The chain links TRBV6-4 to TRBJ2-3; possibly TRBD1 for D (6 bases). The CDR3 length is 16 residues. The germline V gene encodes CDR1 MRHNA and CDR2 SNTAGT. Trimming removed 0 bases at V and 2 bases at J, with 12 bases between.

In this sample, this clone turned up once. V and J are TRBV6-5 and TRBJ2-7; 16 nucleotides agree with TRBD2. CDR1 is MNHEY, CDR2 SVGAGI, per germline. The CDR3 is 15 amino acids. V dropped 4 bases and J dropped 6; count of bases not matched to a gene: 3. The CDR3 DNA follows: TGTGCCAGCAGTTCCGGGACTAGCGGGGGGGCCGAGCAGTACTTC. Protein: CASSSGTSGGAEQYF.

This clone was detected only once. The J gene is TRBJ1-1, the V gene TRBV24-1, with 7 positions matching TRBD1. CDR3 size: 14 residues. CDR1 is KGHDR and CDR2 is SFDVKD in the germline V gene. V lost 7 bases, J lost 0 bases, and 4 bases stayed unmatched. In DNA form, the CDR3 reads TGTGCCACCAGAGAGACAGGGCTGAACACTGAAGCTTTCTTT. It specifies CATRETGLNTEAFF.

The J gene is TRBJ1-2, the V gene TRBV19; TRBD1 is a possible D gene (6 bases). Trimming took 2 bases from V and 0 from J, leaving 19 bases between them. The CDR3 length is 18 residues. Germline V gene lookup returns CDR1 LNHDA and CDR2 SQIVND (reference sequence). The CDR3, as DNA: TGTGCCAGTAGTATATTTTGGGGCCTGGACAGTCCTAACTATGGCTACACCTTC. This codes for CASSIFWGLDSPNYGYTF.

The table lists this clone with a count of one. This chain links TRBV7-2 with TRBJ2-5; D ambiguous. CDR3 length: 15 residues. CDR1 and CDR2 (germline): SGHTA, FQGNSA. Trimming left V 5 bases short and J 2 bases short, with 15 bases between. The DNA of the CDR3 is TGTGCCAGCAGCCCACAGTTTCGGCTACAAGAGACCCAGTACTTC. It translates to CASSPQFRLQETQYF.

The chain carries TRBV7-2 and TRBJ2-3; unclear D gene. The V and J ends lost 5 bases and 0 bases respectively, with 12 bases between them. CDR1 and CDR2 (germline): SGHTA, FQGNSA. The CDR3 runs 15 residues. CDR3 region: CASSLVITSTDTQYF. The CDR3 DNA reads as TGTGCCAGCAGCCTAGTTATTACTAGCACAGATACGCAGTATTTT. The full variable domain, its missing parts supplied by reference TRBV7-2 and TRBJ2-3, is GAGVSQSPSNKVTEKGKDVELRCDPISGHTALYWYRQSLGQGLEFLIYFQGNSAPDKSGLPSDRFSAERTGGSVSTLTIQRTQQEDSAVYLCASSLVITSTDTQYFGPGTRLTVL.

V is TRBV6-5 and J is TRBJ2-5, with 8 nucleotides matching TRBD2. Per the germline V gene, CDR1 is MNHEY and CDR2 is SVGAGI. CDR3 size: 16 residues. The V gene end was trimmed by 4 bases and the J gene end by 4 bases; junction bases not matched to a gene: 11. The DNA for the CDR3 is TGTGCCAGCAGTTCAAAAACCGGGACTAGAGGAGAGACCCAGTACTTC. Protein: CASSSKTGTRGETQYF.

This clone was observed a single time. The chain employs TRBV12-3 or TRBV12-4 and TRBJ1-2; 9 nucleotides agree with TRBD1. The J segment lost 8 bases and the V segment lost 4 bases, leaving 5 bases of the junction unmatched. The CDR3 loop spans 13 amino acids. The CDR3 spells CASSYDRGGGYTF. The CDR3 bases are TGTGCCAGCAGTTACGACAGGGGGGGAGGCTACACCTTC.

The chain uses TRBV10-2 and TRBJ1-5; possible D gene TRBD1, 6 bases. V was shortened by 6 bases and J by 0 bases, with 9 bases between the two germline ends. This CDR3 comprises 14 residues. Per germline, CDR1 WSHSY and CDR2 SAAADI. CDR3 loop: CASSLRGSNQPQHF. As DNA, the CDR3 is TGCGCCAGCAGCCTCAGGGGTAGCAATCAGCCCCAGCATTTT.

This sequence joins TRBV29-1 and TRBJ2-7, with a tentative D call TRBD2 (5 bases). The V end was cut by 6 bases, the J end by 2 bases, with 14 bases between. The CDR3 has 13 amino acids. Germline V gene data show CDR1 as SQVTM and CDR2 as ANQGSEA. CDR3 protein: CSVSGSPTYEQYF. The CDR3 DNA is TGCAGCGTCTCGGGATCCCCTACCTACGAGCAGTACTTC.

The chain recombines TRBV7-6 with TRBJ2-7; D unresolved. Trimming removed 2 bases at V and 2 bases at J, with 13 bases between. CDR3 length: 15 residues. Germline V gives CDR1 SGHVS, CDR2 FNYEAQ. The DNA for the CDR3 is TGTGCCAGCAGCTTAAAATACTTTACCCCCTACGAGCAGTACTTC. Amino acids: CASSLKYFTPYEQYF.